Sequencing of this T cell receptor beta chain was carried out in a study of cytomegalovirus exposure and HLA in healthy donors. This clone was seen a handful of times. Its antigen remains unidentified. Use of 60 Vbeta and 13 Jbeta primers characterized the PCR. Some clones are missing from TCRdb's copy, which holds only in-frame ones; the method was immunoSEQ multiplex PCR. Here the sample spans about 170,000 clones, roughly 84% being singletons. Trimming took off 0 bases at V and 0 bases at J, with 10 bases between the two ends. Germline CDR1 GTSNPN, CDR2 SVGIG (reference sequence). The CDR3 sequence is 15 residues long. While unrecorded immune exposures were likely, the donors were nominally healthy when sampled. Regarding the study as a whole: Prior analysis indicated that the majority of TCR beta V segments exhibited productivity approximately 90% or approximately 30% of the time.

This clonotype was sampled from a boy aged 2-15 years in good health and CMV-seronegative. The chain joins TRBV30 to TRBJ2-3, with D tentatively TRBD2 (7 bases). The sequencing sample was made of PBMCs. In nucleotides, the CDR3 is TGTGCCTGGAGTGTTGCGGGGGCTAGCACAGATACGCAGTATTTT. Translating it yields CAWSVAGASTDTQYF.